The next 2 T cell receptor beta chains were all read from a single sample in a study of blood T cell repertoires in COVID-19. TCRdb keeps only in-frame clones here, not all; method: immunoSEQ multiplex PCR. The data show around 91,000 clones, with 70% to 85% seen just once and around 12% held by the top ten. The sequencing input was peripheral blood. These receptors all stem from a human donor in a cohort sampled during active COVID-19.

This chain connects TRBV5-8 to TRBJ2-1; 10 nucleotides line up with TRBD1. Losses at the gene ends were 2 bases for V and 7 bases for J; bases not matched to a gene: 6. This CDR3 is built from 15 residues. Germline CDR1 SGHTS, CDR2 YDEGEE. DNA for the CDR3: TGTGCCAGCAGCTTAGGGACAGGGGCTCTAAATGAGCAGTTCTTC. Its translation: CASSLGTGALNEQFF.

V gene TRBV28 combines with J gene TRBJ2-1; 14 nucleotides line up with TRBD2. Germline assignment: CDR1 MDHEN and CDR2 SYDVKM. This CDR3 comprises 16 residues. With V trimmed by 4 bases and J by 9 bases, 8 bases remained unmatched. The CDR3 spells CASSSTGTSGSGEQFF. CDR3 sequence (DNA): TGTGCCAGCAGTTCAACCGGGACTAGCGGGAGTGGTGAGCAGTTCTTC.